Each of the 24 T cell receptor beta chains below was sequenced from the same sample in a study of T cells in Graves' hyperthyroidism and ophthalmopathy. Researchers amplified the TCR beta CDR3 regions from RNA transcripts. Researchers ran a first-round RT-PCR on the TCR CDR3 using the HTBI primer set. TCRdb re-called the multiplex PCR reads through MiXCR, storing one row per CDR3 protein. This repertoire shows roughly 710,000 distinct CDR3 sequences, roughly 32% found once; its top ten account for 31%. Material for sequencing was blood. These receptor sequences come from a woman between 40 and 55 years old with Graves' hyperthyroidism.

This chain joins TRBV7-2 and TRBJ1-4; 10 positions agree with TRBD1. Trimming cost V 5 bases and J 5 bases; bases outside gene matches: 8. The CDR3 consists of 16 residues. From germline, CDR1 is SGHTA and CDR2 FQGNSA. CDR3 sequence (DNA): TGTGCCAGCAGCCACGGAAGGACAGGGGGAAATGAAAAACTGTTTTTT. It codes for CASSHGRTGGNEKLFF. Variable domain in full (rest from reference TRBV7-2 and TRBJ1-4): GAGVSQSPSNKVTEKGKDVELRCDPISGHTALYWYRQSLGQGLEFLIYFQGNSAPDKSGLPSDRFSAERTGGSVSTLTIQRTQQEDSAVYLCASSHGRTGGNEKLFFGSGTQLSVL.

In its sample, this clonotype was seen many times. One end of the junction is discordant with germline, which a read error may explain. The chain links TRBV7-2 to TRBJ1-2; D not certain. Per germline, CDR1 SGHTA and CDR2 FQGNSA. This CDR3 has 15 amino acids. The CDR3 coding sequence is TGTGCCAGCAGTCCGAGACTCCCGATGGGGTTTATTTCCCAATTC. Amino acid sequence: CASSPRLPMGFISQF.

Notes on this clonotype: A much larger clone lies one base from this, so it may be a read error. The rearrangement joins TRBV13 to TRBJ1-2; unclear D gene. Germline values: CDR1 PRHDT, CDR2 FYEKMQ (reference sequence). This CDR3 spans 15 amino acids. Between the trimmed V and J ends, which lost 0 bases and 4 bases, there was a span of 12 bases. Here the CDR3 DNA reads TGTGCCAGCAGCTTAGGATCACGTGGGAGCTATGGCTACACCTTC. It specifies CASSLGSRGSYGYTF.

On this clonotype itself: A much larger clonotype is one base distant, so this may be a read error. The chain recombines TRBV29-1 with TRBJ1-2, with TRBD1 matching 7 bases. CDR1 and CDR2 from the germline V gene are SQVTM and ANQGSEA. This CDR3 region has 15 residues. The CDR3 sequence: CSVGSGDRAPYGYAF. The DNA of the CDR3 is TGCAGCGTTGGATCTGGAGACAGGGCCCCCTATGGCTACGCCTTC.

The V gene is TRBV20-1, the J gene TRBJ1-5, with a tentative D call TRBD1 (5 bases). Germline V gives CDR1 DFQATT, CDR2 SNEGSKA (reference sequence). Trimming stripped 3 bases from V and 2 bases from J, with 23 bases between. The CDR3 extends over 18 amino acids. The CDR3 DNA is TGCAGTGCTAGTACCAGTGGGGCTGTAGACTCGGGCAATCAGCCCCAGCATTTT. Translation: CSASTSGAVDSGNQPQHF.

The chain has TRBV5-6 and TRBJ1-6, with TRBD1 matching over 9 bases. After removal of 4 bases from V and 7 bases from J, the junction contained 12 bases not matched to a gene. The CDR3 runs 17 residues. Germline V gene sequence: CDR1 SGHDT, CDR2 YYEEEE. The CDR3 sequence: CASSLRTGADNNSPLHF. As DNA, the CDR3 is TGTGCCAGCAGCCTTCGGACAGGGGCGGACAACAATTCACCCCTCCACTTT.

A remark on this clonotype: At one end the junction does not follow the germline gene, possibly because of a read error. V usage is TRBV2 and J usage is TRBJ1-3; D gene uncertain. Per the germline V gene, CDR1 is SNHLY and CDR2 is FYNNEI. The CDR3 spans 15 residues. DNA for the CDR3: TGTGCCGGCAGTGAAAGAGTGAACCCTGGAAACACCATATATTTT. This encodes CAGSERVNPGNTIYF.

At least ten counts were recorded for this clonotype. The gene calls are TRBV10-3 and TRBJ1-6; 7 bases map to TRBD1. The V and J ends lost 6 bases and 13 bases, in that order; junction bases with no gene match: 9. The CDR3 sequence is 13 residues long. Germline V CDR1 and CDR2: ENHRY, SYGVKD. The CDR3 loop is CAISGQARGPLHF. The CDR3 DNA follows: TGTGCCATCAGCGGACAGGCCAGGGGGCCCCTCCACTTT.

This clonotype was recorded a few times. The chain combines TRBV2 with TRBJ2-2; TRBD2 is a possible D gene (6 bases). The CDR3 is 12 amino acids. Germline CDR1 SNHLY, CDR2 FYNNEI. Trimming stripped 11 bases from V and 3 bases from J, with 10 bases between. This CDR3 reads CADSGDTGELFF. The CDR3 bases are TGTGCCGATAGCGGAGACACCGGGGAGCTGTTTTTT.

CDR3 nucleotides: TGTGCCAGCAGTTGGCGGGACAGGGGGCACGAGCAGTACTTC. Translated: CASSWRDRGHEQYF. The chain couples TRBV12-3 or TRBV12-4 to TRBJ2-7; 12 bases are a match to TRBD1. The CDR3 has 14 residues. The junction had 3 bases not matched to a gene; V was cut back by 4 bases and J by 5 bases.

This clonotype showed up many times. The V and J genes are TRBV5-4 and TRBJ2-5; the match to TRBD2 covers 7 bases. The CDR3 totals 15 residues. V lost 1 base and J lost 5; bases outside the gene matches: 8. Germline CDR1 and CDR2: SGHNT and YYREEE (reference sequence). DNA for the CDR3: TGTGCCAGCAGCTTGTTGGCGGGAGACGGGGAGACCCAGTACTTC. This encodes CASSLLAGDGETQYF.

This clonotype was picked up many times. The chain has TRBV20-1 and TRBJ1-1; a possible D gene is TRBD1 (5 bases). The CDR3 runs to 17 residues. CDR1 is DFQATT, CDR2 SNEGSKA, per germline (reference sequence). V was trimmed by 0 bases and J by 1 base, leaving 18 bases between them. CDR3 loop: CSARDPRQQPWNTEAFF. DNA of the CDR3: TGCAGTGCTAGAGATCCTCGACAGCAGCCTTGGAACACTGAAGCTTTCTTT.

In regard to this clonotype: This may come from a read error, since a much larger clone is one base off. The rearrangement joins TRBV7-2 to TRBJ1-2; D is uncertain. CDR1 is SGHTA and CDR2 is FQGNSA in the germline V gene. The CDR3 sequence is 15 residues long. CDR3 coding DNA: TGTGCCGGCAGCACACGGACCCCTGTCCCCTATGGCTACACCTTC. This sequence encodes CAGSTRTPVPYGYTF.

The CDR3 region has the DNA TGTGCCAGCATGGAGGGGAGCTTCGGCGAGCAGTACTTC. This codes for CASMEGSFGEQYF. The gene calls are TRBV2 and TRBJ2-5, with D perhaps matching TRBD2 (6 bases). Judging by the DNA end, TRBJ2-7 fits better; the J call may be wrong. This CDR3 has 13 amino acids. Germline CDR1 and CDR2: SNHLY and FYNNEI.

This clonotype was recorded many times. This chain links TRBV7-9 with TRBJ1-1; D remains unclear. V dropped 6 bases and J dropped 0 bases, with 11 bases sitting between them. This CDR3 is 14 amino acids long. Germline V lookup: CDR1 SEHNR, CDR2 FQNEAQ (reference sequence). The CDR3 sequence: CASSRSSVNTEAFF. CDR3 DNA: TGTGCCAGCAGTCGGTCGTCAGTGAACACTGAAGCTTTCTTT.

As concerns this clonotype: A junction boundary mismatches the germline segment, possibly from a read error. This chain links TRBV7-9 with TRBJ2-2; tentative D call: TRBD2 (6 bases). The CDR3 runs 14 residues. Germline assignment: CDR1 SEHNR and CDR2 FQNEAQ (reference sequence). The DNA of the CDR3 is TGCGCCAGCAGCCAAGCCGGGGGACCCGGGGAGCTGTTTTTT. The encoded protein is CASSQAGGPGELFF.

This clonotype came up many times. V usage is TRBV11-2 and J usage is TRBJ1-4; D gene unclear. Germline V lookup: CDR1 SGHAT, CDR2 FQNNGV. Trimming took off 6 bases at V and 5 bases at J, with 10 bases between the two ends. The CDR3 consists of 13 residues. CDR3 in amino acids: CASSTAHNEKLFF. CDR3 sequence (DNA): TGTGCCAGCAGTACCGCACACAATGAAAAACTGTTTTTT.

There are many counts of this clonotype. The CDR3 region has the DNA TGTGCCACCAGCAGAGCCCGGGACAGGAGTTACGAGCAGTACTTC. This gives the protein CATSRARDRSYEQYF. The chain combines TRBV15 with TRBJ2-7; 8 bases fit TRBD1. V trimming: 1 base; J trimming: 4 bases; junction bases outside the gene matches: 6. Germline assignment: CDR1 LNHNV and CDR2 YYDKDF (reference sequence). The CDR3 consists of 15 residues.

This clonotype was observed many times. This chain uses TRBV2 with TRBJ2-5; D possibly corresponds to TRBD1 (5 bases). Germline values: CDR1 SNHLY, CDR2 FYNNEI. This CDR3 has 14 residues. V dropped 3 bases and J dropped 1 base, with 9 bases sitting between them. Here the CDR3 DNA reads TGTGCCAGCAGTGACAGGGCTGCCCAAGAGACCCAGTACTTC. This codes for CASSDRAAQETQYF. Together with reference TRBV2 and TRBJ2-5, the CDR3 gives the full variable domain: EPEVTQTPSHQVTQMGQEVILRCVPISNHLYFYWYRQILGQKVEFLVSFYNNEISEKSEIFDDQFSVERPDGSNFTLKIRSTKLEDSAMYFCASSDRAAQETQYFGPGTRLLVL.

As for this clonotype: A much larger clone lies one base from this, so it may be a read error. The DNA is left out, because the CDR3 cannot be placed on it with certainty; the CDR3 is given as TCRdb lists it. This chain's CDR3 is CASRKEGANYGCTF. This chain connects TRBV5-1 to TRBJ1-2. Looked up from germline, CDR1 is SGHRS and CDR2 is YFSETQ. The CDR3 comprises 14 residues, both ends counted.

Many counts were recorded for this clonotype. V usage is TRBV5-4 and J usage is TRBJ1-6, with 8 nucleotides matching TRBD1. This CDR3 has 14 residues. Trimming removed 3 bases from V and 8 bases from J; junction bases left unmatched: 4. The germline CDR1 and CDR2 sequences are SGHNT and YYREEE (reference sequence). CDR3 amino acids: CASSYDRGDSPLHF. The CDR3 coding sequence is TGTGCCAGCAGCTACGACAGGGGTGATTCACCCCTCCACTTT.

This clonotype appeared a few times. This rearrangement joins TRBV7-9 to TRBJ2-3; no clear D gene. This CDR3 spans 15 amino acids. Per the germline V gene, CDR1 is SEHNR and CDR2 is FQNEAQ (reference sequence). V was shortened by 1 base and J by 2 bases, with 10 bases between the two germline ends. The CDR3 protein is CASSLGGYLTDTQYF. The DNA for the CDR3 is TGTGCCAGCAGCTTAGGAGGCTACCTCACAGATACGCAGTATTTT.

As regards this clonotype: Mismatch with germline at one junction end may stem from a read error. The genes are TRBV6-1 and TRBJ1-3, with D maybe TRBD1 (6 bases). The CDR3 extends over 14 amino acids. The germline gives CDR1 MNHNS, CDR2 SASEGT. The CDR3 region is CAISEALDSYTIYF. Here the CDR3 DNA reads TGTGCCATCAGTGAAGCGCTGGACAGCTACACCATATATTTT.

The chain carries TRBV4-1 and TRBJ1-2, with D perhaps TRBD1 (5 bases). The CDR3 contains 15 residues. With 0 bases removed from V and 7 bases from J, the gap between germline ends came to 15 bases. Germline lookup yields CDR1 MGHRA and CDR2 YSYEKL. The CDR3 bases are TGCGCCAGCAGCCAAGATTGGGCGGGGGTCGGTGGCTACACCTTC. Translation: CASSQDWAGVGGYTF.